This TCR beta chain was sequenced in a study of TIL therapy for anti-PD-1-resistant metastatic lung cancer. CDR1 ENHRY and CDR2 SYGVKD come from the germline V gene. The CDR3 totals 17 residues. J lost 2 bases, V lost 4 bases, and 10 bases had no gene match. Stated time point: pre-treatment sample, taken before nivolumab and TIL therapy. Sequencing used immunoSEQ v3. Survey-level samples got 2 million or so read pairs; deep-level samples got about 5-6.5 million. Sequenced by immunoSEQ multiplex PCR; TCRdb stores in-frame clones only, minus some. The table shows about 36,000 clones, with more than 60% occurring only once.

Specimen: blood, collected at baseline. This clonotype was obtained from a person aged 25 to 85 with non-small cell lung cancer. V usage is TRBV10-3 and J usage is TRBJ1-4, with 7 bases fitting TRBD1. The CDR3 sequence is CAISGGRGLGTNEKLFF. CDR3 DNA: TGTGCCATCAGTGGTGGCAGGGGGTTAGGTACTAATGAAAAACTGTTTTTT.